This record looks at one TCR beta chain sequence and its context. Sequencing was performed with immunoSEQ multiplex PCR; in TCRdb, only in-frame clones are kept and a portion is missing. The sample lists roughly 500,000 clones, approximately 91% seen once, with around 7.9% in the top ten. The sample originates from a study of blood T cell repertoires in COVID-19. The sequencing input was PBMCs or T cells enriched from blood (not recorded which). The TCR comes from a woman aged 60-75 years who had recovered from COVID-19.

CDR3 in DNA: TGTGCCAGCAGGTCAGGGTTCAATCAGCCCCAGCATTTT. This sequence encodes CASRSGFNQPQHF. The chain carries TRBV12-3 or TRBV12-4 and TRBJ1-5, with D maybe TRBD1 (5 bases). The CDR3 covers 13 residues. The V end lost 6 bases, the J end lost 3 bases, and 9 bases lay between the germline ends.